This TCR beta chain was obtained from a study of spatial heterogeneity in lung cancer. Whole-study context: The study consistently detected more beta-chain than alpha-chain sequences. The average count in raw reads for each unique TCR and UMI combination exceeded nine appearances.

The study's findings and limits: Whereas they appeared in blood less at follow-up, ubiquitous expanded tumor TCRs appeared there more at resection.

As to time point: sample taken at primary tumor resection. Researchers sequenced whole RNA taken from tumor, nontumor lung or frozen PBMC without sorting. CDR1 is SEHNR and CDR2 is FQNEAQ in the germline V gene (reference sequence). The CDR3 sequence is 15 residues long. Trimming at V came to 5 bases and at J to 0 bases, leaving 4 bases not matched to a gene. Remarks on this clonotype: Antigen specificity is unknown.

Each TCR cDNA molecule bore a unique molecular identifier. From the 5' RACE reads, TCRdb called clonotypes with MiXCR, one entry per CDR3 protein. The sample lists around 45,000 distinct CDR3 sequences; approximately 14% were seen once. This receptor was identified in a male donor with early-stage non-small cell lung cancer. The specimen comprised PBMCs, sampled at surgery. The J gene is TRBJ2-1, the V gene TRBV7-9; TRBD2 aligns across 7 bases. CDR3 in DNA: TGTGCCAGCAGCGCCCTAGCGGTCTCCTACAATGAGCAGTTCTTC. It encodes CASSALAVSYNEQFF.